These 3 T cell receptor beta chains originate from one sample sequenced in a study of CD8 T cells in Susac syndrome (dated by TCRdb to between 2019 and 2020). Libraries were constructed by the immunoSEQ multiplex PCR assay. RNA was extracted using the RNeasy kit, and roughly 0.45 to 1 ug of the RNA was reverse transcribed with random hexamers. TCRdb reworked the public reads: Q25 trimming with fastp, MiXCR clone assembly, productive beta chains retained. Each CDR3 protein gets just one entry, which takes the most common genes and DNA from the rows behind it. The sample records 150,000 to 200,000 distinct CDR3 sequences, less than 95% of which are singletons. The ten top clones hold about 0.095% of the sample. Material for sequencing was CD4+ T cells from PBMCs. These receptors all stem from a human donor with multiple sclerosis.

The V call is TRBV6-5, the J call TRBJ2-2; TRBD2 matches at 7 bases. Unmatched junction bases numbered 5, after V lost 6 bases and J lost 4 bases. CDR3 length equals 14 residues. Germline CDR1 is MNHEY and CDR2 is SVGAGI. DNA of the CDR3: TGTGCCAGCAGAAGCGGGGCGGGCACCGGGGAGCTGTTTTTT. This gives the protein CASRSGAGTGELFF.

In its sample, this clonotype was seen once. This CDR3 reads CASSSPRGGNIQYF. CDR3 sequence (DNA): TGTGCCAGCAGCTCCCCACGGGGTGGCAACATTCAGTACTTC. The chain carries TRBV3-1 and TRBJ2-4; TRBD2 might be the D (5 bases). With 5 bases removed from V and 7 bases from J, the gap between germline ends came to 15 bases. Germline V gene sequence: CDR1 LGHDT, CDR2 YNNKEL (reference sequence). The length of the CDR3 is 14 residues.

This clonotype showed up just once. The chain is built from TRBV28 and TRBJ1-5, with a possible D match to TRBD1 (6 bases). CDR3 length: 14 residues. Trimming shortened V by 7 bases and J by 5 bases, and 15 bases separated the two germline ends. The germline gives CDR1 MDHEN, CDR2 SYDVKM. The CDR3 loop reads CASTPAGAHQPQHF. The CDR3 nucleotides read TGTGCCAGCACCCCTGCAGGGGCACATCAGCCCCAGCATTTT.